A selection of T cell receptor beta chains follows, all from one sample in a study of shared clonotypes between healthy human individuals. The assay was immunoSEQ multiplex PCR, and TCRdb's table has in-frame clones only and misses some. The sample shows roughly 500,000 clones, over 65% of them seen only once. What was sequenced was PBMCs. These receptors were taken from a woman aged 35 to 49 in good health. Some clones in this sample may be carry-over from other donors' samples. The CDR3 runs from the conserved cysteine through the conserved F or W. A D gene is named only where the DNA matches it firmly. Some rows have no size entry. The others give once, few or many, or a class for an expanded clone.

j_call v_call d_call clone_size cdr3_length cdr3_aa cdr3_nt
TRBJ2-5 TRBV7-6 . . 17 CASSLLPRVGGGETQYF TGTGCCAGCAGCTTACTCCCCCGGGTCGGAGGTGGGGAGACCCAGTACTTC
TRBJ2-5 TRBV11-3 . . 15 CASSLGSVSGETQYF TGTGCCAGCAGCTTAGGTTCCGTCTCAGGGGAGACCCAGTACTTC
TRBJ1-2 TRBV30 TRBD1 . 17 CAWSGWTRTGQNYGYTF TGTGCCTGGAGTGGATGGACACGGACAGGGCAAAACTATGGCTACACCTTC
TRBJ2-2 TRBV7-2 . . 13 CASSSGQTGELFF TGTGCCAGCAGCTCCGGACAAACCGGGGAGCTGTTTTTT
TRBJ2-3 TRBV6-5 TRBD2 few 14 CASRGTSDTDTQYF TGTGCCAGCAGGGGGACTAGCGACACAGATACGCAGTATTTT
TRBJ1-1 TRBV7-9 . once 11 CATHVNTEAFF TGTGCCACCCACGTGAACACTGAAGCTTTCTTT
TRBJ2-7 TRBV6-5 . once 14 CASSGGPTVYEQYF TGTGCCAGCAGCGGGGGACCGACAGTCTACGAGCAGTACTTC
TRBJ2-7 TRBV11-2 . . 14 CASSLDPQGVEQYF TGTGCCAGCAGCTTAGATCCTCAGGGCGTCGAGCAGTACTTC
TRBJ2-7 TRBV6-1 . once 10 CASRESRWDF TGTGCCAGCAGGGAGAGTCGGTGGGACTTC
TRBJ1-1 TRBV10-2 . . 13 CASSRTGNTEAFF TGCGCCAGCAGCCGGACTGGGAACACTGAAGCTTTCTTT
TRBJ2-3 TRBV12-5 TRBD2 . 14 CASAPSGSPDTQYF TGTGCTAGTGCCCCAAGCGGGAGCCCAGATACGCAGTATTTT
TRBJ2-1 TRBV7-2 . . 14 CASSPIYPDHEQFF TGTGCCAGCAGCCCCATCTACCCAGACCATGAGCAGTTCTTC
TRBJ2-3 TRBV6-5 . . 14 CASSPQASTDTQYF TGTGCCAGCAGCCCACAGGCTAGCACAGATACGCAGTATTTT
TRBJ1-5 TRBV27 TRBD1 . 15 CASSYQRGGGQPQHF TGTGCCAGCAGTTATCAGAGAGGGGGCGGGCAGCCCCAGCATTTT
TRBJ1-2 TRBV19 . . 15 CASSIGLQGTDGYTF TGTGCCAGTAGTATAGGGTTACAGGGAACGGATGGCTACACCTTC
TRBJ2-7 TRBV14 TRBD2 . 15 CASSPRLAHTYEQYF TGTGCCAGCAGCCCACGACTAGCCCATACCTACGAGCAGTACTTC
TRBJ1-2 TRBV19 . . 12 CASSSREIGYTF TGTGCCAGTAGTAGCAGGGAGATTGGCTACACCTTC
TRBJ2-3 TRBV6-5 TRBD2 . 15 CASSYRDYNTDTQYF TGTGCCAGCAGTTACCGGGACTATAACACAGATACGCAGTATTTT
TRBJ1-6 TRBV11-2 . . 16 CASSLGWARYNSPLHF TGTGCCAGCAGCTTAGGGTGGGCGCGCTATAATTCACCCCTCCACTTT
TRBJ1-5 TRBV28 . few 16 CASSLPGARGNQPQHF TGTGCCAGCAGCCTCCCGGGGGCGCGGGGCAATCAGCCCCAGCATTTT
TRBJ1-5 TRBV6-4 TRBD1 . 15 CASSEGTGGNQPQHF TGTGCCAGCAGTGAAGGGACAGGGGGCAATCAGCCCCAGCATTTT
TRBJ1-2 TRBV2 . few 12 CASRDNPRGYTF TGTGCCAGCAGGGACAACCCGAGGGGCTACACCTTC
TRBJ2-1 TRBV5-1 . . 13 CASSPDPDNEQFF TGCGCCAGCAGCCCGGACCCTGACAATGAGCAGTTCTTC
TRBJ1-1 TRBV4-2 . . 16 CASSQAGGGRRTEAFF TGTGCCAGCAGCCAGGCGGGGGGAGGGAGGAGGACTGAAGCTTTCTTT
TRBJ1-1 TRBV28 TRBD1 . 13 CASSLTGGGEAFF TGTGCCAGCAGTTTAACAGGGGGCGGTGAAGCTTTCTTT
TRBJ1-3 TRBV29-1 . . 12 CSGRDFGNTIYF TGCAGCGGCCGGGACTTTGGAAACACCATATATTTT
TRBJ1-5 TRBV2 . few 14 CASSGGGRNQPQHF TGTGCCAGCAGTGGGGGCGGACGCAATCAGCCCCAGCATTTT
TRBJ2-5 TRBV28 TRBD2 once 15 CASSLGLAGTETQYF TGTGCCAGCAGCCTTGGACTAGCGGGAACAGAGACCCAGTACTTC
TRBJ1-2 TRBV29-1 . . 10 CSVEEDGYTF TGCAGCGTCGAAGAGGATGGCTACACCTTC
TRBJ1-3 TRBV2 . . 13 CASSASPGNTIYF TGTGCCAGCAGTGCCAGCCCTGGAAACACCATATATTTT
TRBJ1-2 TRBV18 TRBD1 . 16 CASSRGQGEANYGYTF TGTGCCAGCTCACGGGGACAGGGGGAAGCTAACTATGGCTACACCTTC
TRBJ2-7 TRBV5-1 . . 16 CASSFGSRLDHYEQYF TGCGCCAGCAGCTTCGGGAGCCGACTAGATCACTACGAGCAGTACTTC
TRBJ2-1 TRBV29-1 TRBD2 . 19 CSVEGSSGSLIGSYNEQFF TGCAGCGTTGAAGGATCGAGCGGGAGCCTTATTGGGTCCTACAATGAGCAGTTCTTC
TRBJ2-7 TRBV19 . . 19 CASMRTGERAGGGSYEQYF TGTGCCAGTATGAGAACAGGGGAGCGGGCAGGAGGTGGATCCTACGAGCAGTACTTC
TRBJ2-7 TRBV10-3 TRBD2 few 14 CAISDQGLADEQYF TGTGCCATCAGTGACCAGGGACTAGCAGACGAGCAGTACTTC
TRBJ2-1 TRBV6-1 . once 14 CASSENHRVNEQFF TGTGCCAGCAGTGAAAATCATCGTGTTAATGAGCAGTTCTTC
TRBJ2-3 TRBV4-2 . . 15 CASSWAAASTDTQYF TGTGCCAGCAGCTGGGCGGCAGCTAGCACAGATACGCAGTATTTT
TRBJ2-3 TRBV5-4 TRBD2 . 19 CASSAGTSGSLPGTDTQYF TGTGCCAGCAGCGCCGGGACTAGCGGGAGTCTACCGGGAACAGATACGCAGTATTTT
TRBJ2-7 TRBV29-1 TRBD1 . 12 CSVETGGREQYF TGCAGCGTTGAAACAGGGGGCAGGGAGCAGTACTTC
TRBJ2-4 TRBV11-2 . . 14 CASSPDRAKNIQYF TGTGCCAGCAGCCCCGACAGGGCCAAAAACATTCAGTACTTC
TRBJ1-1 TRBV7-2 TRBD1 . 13 CASSLVADRVAFF TGTGCCAGCAGCTTAGTTGCCGACAGGGTAGCTTTCTTT